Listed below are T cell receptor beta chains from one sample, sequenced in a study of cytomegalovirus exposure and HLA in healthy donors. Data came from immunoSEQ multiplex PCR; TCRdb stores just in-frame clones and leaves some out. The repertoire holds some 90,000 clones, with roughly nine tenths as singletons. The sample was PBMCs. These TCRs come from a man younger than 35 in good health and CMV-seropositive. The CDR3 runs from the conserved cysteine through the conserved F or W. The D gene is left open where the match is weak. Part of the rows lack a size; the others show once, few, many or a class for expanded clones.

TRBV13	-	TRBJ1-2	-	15	CASSLGQDILRGYTF	TGTGCCAGCAGCTTAGGCCAGGACATCCTTCGAGGCTACACCTTC
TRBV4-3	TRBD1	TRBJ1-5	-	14	CASSLDRANQPQHF	TGCGCCAGCAGCCTGGACAGGGCCAATCAGCCCCAGCATTTT
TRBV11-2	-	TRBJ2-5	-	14	CASSLGRAGETQYF	TGTGCCAGCAGCTTAGGGAGGGCCGGGGAGACCCAGTACTTC
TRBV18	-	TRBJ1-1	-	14	CASSLQSMNTEAFF	TGTGCCAGCTCACTACAGAGCATGAACACTGAAGCTTTCTTT
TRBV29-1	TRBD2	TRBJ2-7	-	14	CSVVLGTIYYEQYF	TGCAGCGTTGTACTTGGGACTATTTACTACGAGCAGTACTTC
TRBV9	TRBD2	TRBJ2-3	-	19	CASSSRSAGGPFDTDTQYF	TGTGCCAGCAGCTCACGATCAGCGGGAGGGCCCTTCGACACAGATACGCAGTATTTT
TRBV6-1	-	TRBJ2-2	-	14	CASSELQGWGELFF	TGTGCCAGCAGTGAACTACAGGGATGGGGGGAGCTGTTTTTT
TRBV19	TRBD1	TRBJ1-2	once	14	CASSTGQGRRGYTF	TGTGCCAGTAGTACCGGACAGGGGCGTCGCGGCTACACCTTC
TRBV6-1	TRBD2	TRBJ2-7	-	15	CASSEGGLAGYEQYF	TGTGCCAGCAGTGAGGGGGGACTAGCGGGGTACGAGCAGTACTTC
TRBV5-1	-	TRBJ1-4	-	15	CASSLAADLNEKLFF	TGCGCCAGCAGCTTGGCCGCGGATCTTAATGAAAAACTGTTTTTT
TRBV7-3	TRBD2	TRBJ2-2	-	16	CASSTTSGRNTGELFF	TGTGCCAGCAGCACAACTAGCGGGCGGAACACCGGGGAGCTGTTTTTT
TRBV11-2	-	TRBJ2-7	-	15	CASRGRRDSSYEQYF	TGTGCCAGTAGGGGTCGGCGGGACAGCTCCTACGAGCAGTACTTC
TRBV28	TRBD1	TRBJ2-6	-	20	CASNPGQGHQGLSGANVLTF	TGTGCCAGCAACCCGGGACAGGGCCACCAGGGTCTGTCCGGGGCCAACGTCCTGACTTTC
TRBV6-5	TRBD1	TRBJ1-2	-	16	CASSYFAGTEFYGYTF	TGTGCCAGCAGTTACTTCGCCGGGACAGAATTCTATGGCTACACCTTC
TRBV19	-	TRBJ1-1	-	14	CASCTWGVNTEAFF	TGTGCCAGCTGCACGTGGGGGGTGAACACTGAAGCTTTCTTT
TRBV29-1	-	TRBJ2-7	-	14	CSVVTQGATYEQYF	TGCAGCGTTGTTACACAGGGAGCCACCTACGAGCAGTACTTC
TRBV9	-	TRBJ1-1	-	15	CASSVEGGFSTEAFF	TGTGCCAGCAGCGTAGAGGGGGGGTTTAGCACTGAAGCTTTCTTT
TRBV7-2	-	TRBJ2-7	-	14	CASSAWDNSYEQYF	TGTGCCAGCAGCGCCTGGGACAACTCCTACGAGCAGTACTTC
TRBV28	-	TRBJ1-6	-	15	CASHSITGFVSPLHF	TGTGCCAGCCACTCAATCACAGGTTTCGTTTCACCCCTCCACTTT
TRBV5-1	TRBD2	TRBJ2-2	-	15	CASSLTSGGTGELFF	TGCGCCAGCAGCTTGACTAGCGGGGGTACCGGGGAGCTGTTTTTT
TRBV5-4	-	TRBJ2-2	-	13	CASSLQDTGELFF	TGTGCCAGCAGCCTCCAGGACACCGGGGAGCTGTTTTTT
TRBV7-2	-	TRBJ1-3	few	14	CASRYRDPGNTIYF	TGTGCCAGCAGGTACAGGGATCCTGGAAACACCATATATTTT
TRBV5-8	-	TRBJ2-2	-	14	CASSLVRGPGELFF	TGTGCCAGCAGCTTGGTTAGGGGCCCCGGGGAGCTGTTTTTT
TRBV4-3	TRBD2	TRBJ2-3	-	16	CASSHTQRGGRDTQYF	TGCGCCAGCAGCCATACACAGCGGGGGGGTAGAGATACGCAGTATTTT
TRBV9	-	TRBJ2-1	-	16	CASSVGDKTGNNEQFF	TGTGCCAGCAGCGTAGGGGACAAAACAGGTAACAATGAGCAGTTCTTC
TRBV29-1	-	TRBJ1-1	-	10	CSVIGTEAFF	TGCAGCGTGATCGGGACTGAAGCTTTCTTT
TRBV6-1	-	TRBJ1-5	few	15	CASSEWQGLNQPQHF	TGTGCCAGCAGTGAATGGCAGGGACTCAATCAGCCCCAGCATTTT
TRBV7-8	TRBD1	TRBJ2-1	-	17	CASKKARTGRRYNEQFF	TGTGCCAGCAAGAAAGCCAGGACAGGTCGTAGGTACAATGAGCAGTTCTTC
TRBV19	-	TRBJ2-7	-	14	CASSASEGHYEQYF	TGTGCCAGTTCCGCGAGCGAGGGCCACTACGAGCAGTACTTC
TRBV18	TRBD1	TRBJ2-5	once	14	CASSDYRGPGTQYF	TGTGCCAGCTCAGATTATAGGGGGCCCGGAACCCAGTACTTC
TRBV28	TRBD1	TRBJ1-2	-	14	CASSPTGGIYGYTF	TGTGCCAGCAGTCCGACAGGGGGGATCTATGGCTACACCTTC
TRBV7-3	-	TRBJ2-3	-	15	CASQLMRGETDTQYF	TGTGCCAGTCAGCTTATGCGGGGAGAGACAGATACGCAGTATTTT
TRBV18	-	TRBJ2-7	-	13	CASSPPDSYEQYF	TGTGCCAGCTCACCACCTGACAGCTACGAGCAGTACTTC
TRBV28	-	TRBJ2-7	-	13	CASSLWQTYEQYF	TGTGCCAGCAGTTTATGGCAGACCTACGAGCAGTACTTC
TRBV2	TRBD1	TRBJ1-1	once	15	CASRRDRGMYTEAFF	TGTGCCAGCCGGCGGGACAGGGGGATGTACACTGAAGCTTTCTTT
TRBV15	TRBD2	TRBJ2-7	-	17	CATSRVLPAGEFYEQYF	TGTGCCACCAGCAGAGTTCTACCAGCGGGGGAATTCTACGAGCAGTACTTC
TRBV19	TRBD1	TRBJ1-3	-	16	CASKNPGQGSGNTIYF	TGTGCCAGTAAGAATCCGGGACAGGGGTCTGGAAACACCATATATTTT
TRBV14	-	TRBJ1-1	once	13	CASSQGANTEAFF	TGTGCCAGCAGCCAGGGGGCTAACACTGAAGCTTTCTTT
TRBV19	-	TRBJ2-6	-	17	CASSISGGGVGANVLTF	TGTGCCAGTAGTATATCGGGTGGAGGGGTAGGGGCCAACGTCCTGACTTTC
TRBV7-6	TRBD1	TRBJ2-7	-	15	CASSGTGTGLYEQYF	TGTGCCAGCAGCGGCACCGGGACAGGGCTATACGAGCAGTACTTC
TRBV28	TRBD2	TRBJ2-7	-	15	CASTTPSGSRYEQYF	TGTGCCAGCACCACGCCTAGCGGGAGCCGCTACGAGCAGTACTTC